The sequence of this T cell receptor beta chain was determined in a study of CD8+CD57+ T cells in acquired aplastic anemia. At the level of the study: The average for DNA from sorted CD4+ and CD8+ cells was around 3.4 ug.

Whole-study findings and limits: It was found that almost 30 CD8+ CDR3 sequences were shared between patients and controls.

The authors sequenced patients whose flow cytometry had shown CD8+CD57+ cell expansion. Profiles of TCR beta VDJ and CDR3 were generated from a genomic DNA template. TCRdb analysed the reads with MiXCR anew, one entry per CDR3 protein. Of around 430,000 distinct CDR3 sequences in the sample, about a third are singletons; the top ten hold about 0.8%. Concerning this clonotype itself: As yet, its antigen is unknown.

The germline V and J ends were trimmed by 2 bases and 0 bases, with 9 bases remaining between them. Germline V lookup: CDR1 SNHLY, CDR2 FYNNEI. The CDR3 runs to 15 residues. The receptor's source is a human donor with aplastic anemia. V gene TRBV2 combines with J gene TRBJ2-3; D is ambiguous. The specimen sequenced was sorted CD4+, CD8+, or CD8+CD57+ T cells (not recorded which) from PBMCs. Here the CDR3 DNA reads TGTGCCAGCAGTGAAAGTGAGGCTAGCACAGATACGCAGTATTTT. Translation: CASSESEASTDTQYF.